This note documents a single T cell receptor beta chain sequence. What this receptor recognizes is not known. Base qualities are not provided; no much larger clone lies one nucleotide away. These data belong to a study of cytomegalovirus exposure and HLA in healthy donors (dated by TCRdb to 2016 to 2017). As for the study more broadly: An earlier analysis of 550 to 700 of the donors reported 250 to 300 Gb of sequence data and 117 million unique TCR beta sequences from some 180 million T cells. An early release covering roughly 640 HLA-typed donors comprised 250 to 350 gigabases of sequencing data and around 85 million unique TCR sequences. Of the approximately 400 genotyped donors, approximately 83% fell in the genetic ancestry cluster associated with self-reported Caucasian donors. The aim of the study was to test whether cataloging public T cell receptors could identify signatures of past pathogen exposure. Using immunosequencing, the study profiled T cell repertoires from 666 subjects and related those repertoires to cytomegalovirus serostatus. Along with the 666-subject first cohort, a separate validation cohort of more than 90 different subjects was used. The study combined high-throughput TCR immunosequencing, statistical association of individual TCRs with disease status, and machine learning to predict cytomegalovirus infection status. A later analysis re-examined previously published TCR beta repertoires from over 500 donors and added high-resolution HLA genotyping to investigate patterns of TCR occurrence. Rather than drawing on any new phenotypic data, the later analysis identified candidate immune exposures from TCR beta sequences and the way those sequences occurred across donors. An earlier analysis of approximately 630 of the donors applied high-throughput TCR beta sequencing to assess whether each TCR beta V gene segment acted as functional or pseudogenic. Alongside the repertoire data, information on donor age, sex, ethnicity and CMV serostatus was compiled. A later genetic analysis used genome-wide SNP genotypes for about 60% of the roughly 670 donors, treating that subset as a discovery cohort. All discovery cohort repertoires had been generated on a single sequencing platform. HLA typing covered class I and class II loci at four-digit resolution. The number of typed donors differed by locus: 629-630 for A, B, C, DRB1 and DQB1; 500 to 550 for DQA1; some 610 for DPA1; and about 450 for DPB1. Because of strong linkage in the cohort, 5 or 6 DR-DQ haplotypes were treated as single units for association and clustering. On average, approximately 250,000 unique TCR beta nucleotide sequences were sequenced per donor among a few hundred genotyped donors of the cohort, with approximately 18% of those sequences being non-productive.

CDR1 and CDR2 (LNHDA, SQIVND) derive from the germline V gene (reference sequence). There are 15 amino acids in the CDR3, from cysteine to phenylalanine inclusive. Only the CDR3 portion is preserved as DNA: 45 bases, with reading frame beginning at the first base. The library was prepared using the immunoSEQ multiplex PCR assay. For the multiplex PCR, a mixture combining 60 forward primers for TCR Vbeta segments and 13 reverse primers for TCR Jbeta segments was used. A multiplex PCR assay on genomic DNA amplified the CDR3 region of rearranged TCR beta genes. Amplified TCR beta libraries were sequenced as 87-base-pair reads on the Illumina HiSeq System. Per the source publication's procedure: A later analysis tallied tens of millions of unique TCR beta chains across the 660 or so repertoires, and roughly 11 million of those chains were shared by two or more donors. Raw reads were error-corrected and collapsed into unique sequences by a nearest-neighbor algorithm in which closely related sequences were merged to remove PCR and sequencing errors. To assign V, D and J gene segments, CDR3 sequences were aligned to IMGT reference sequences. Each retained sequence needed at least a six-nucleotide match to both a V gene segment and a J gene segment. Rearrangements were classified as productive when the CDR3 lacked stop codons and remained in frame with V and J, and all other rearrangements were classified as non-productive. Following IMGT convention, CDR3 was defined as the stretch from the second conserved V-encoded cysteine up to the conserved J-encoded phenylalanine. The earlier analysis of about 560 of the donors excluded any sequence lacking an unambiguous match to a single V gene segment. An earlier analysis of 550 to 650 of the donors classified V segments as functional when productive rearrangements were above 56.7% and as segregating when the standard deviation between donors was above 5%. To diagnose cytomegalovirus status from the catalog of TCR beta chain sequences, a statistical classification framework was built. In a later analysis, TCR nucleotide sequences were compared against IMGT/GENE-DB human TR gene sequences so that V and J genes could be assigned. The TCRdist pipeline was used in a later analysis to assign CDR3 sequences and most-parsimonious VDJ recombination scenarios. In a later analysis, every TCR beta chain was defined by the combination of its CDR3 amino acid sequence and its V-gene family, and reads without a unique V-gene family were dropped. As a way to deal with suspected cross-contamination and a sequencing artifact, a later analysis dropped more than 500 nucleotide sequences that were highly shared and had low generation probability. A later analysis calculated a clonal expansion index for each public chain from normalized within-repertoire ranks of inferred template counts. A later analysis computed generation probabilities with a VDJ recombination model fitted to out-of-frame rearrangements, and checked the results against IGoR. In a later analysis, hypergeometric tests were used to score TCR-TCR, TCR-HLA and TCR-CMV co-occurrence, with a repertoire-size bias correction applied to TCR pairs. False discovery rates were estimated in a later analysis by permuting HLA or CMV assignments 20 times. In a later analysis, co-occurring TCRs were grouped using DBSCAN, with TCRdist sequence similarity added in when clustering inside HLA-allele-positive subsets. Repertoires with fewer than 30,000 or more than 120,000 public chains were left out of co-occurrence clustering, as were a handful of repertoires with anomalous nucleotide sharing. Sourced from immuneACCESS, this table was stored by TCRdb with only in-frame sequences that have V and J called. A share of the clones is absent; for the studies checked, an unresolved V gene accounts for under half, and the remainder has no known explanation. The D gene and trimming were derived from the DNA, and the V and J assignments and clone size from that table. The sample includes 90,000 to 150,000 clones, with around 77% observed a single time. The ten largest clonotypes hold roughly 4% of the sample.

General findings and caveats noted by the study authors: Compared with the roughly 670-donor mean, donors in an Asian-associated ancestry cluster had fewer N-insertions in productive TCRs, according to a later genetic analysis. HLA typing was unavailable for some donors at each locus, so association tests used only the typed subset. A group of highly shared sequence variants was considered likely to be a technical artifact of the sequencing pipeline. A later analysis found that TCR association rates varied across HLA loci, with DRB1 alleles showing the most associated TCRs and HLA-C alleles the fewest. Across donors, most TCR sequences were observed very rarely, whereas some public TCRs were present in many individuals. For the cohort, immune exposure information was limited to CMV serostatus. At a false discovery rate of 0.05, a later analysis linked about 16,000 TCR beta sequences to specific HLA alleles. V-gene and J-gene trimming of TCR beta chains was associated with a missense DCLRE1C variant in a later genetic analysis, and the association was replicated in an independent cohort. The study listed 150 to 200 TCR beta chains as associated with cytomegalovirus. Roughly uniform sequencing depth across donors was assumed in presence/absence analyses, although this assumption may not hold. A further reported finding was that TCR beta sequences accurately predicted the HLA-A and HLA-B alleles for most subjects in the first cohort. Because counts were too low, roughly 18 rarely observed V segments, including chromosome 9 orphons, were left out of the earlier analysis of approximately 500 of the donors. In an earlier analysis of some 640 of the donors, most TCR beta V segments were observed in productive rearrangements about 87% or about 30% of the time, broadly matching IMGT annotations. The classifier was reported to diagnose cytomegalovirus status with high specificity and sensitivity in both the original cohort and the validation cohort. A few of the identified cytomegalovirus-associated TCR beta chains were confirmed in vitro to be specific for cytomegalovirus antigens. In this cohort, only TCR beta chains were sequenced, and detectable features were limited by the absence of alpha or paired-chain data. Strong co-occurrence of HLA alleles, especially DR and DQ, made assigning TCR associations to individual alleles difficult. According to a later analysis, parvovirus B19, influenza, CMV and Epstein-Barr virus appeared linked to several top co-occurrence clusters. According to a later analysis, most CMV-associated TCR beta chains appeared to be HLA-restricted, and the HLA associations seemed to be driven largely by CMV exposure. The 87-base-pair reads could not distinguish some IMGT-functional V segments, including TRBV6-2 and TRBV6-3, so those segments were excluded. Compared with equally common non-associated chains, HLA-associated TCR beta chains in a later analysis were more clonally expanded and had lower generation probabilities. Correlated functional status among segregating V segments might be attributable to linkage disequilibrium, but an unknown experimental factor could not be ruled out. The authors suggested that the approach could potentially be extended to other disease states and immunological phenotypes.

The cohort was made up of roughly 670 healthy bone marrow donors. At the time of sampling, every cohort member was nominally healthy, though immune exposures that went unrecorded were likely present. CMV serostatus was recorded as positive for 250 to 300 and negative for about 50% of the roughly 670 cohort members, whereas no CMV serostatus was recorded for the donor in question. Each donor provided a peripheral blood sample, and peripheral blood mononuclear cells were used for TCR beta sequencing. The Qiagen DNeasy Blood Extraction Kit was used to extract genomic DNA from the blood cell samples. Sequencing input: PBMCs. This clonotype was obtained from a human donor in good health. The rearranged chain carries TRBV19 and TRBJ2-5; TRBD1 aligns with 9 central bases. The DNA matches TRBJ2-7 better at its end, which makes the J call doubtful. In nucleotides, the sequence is TGTGCCAGTAGTATAGCGGACAGGGGTACCTACGAGCAGTACTTC. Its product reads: CASSIADRGTYEQYF.